This T cell receptor (beta chain) was retrieved from a study of blood T cell repertoires in COVID-19. Study-wide background: Donors in the United States, Italy and Spain gave samples during acute or convalescent COVID-19. PBMCs, B-cell-depleted T cells, or T cells provided the cDNA or gDNA that made up the material.

In the source study's methods: Amplification of reference gene primers was used by the study to estimate nucleated cell counts. The data were produced by immunoSEQ multiplex PCR, yet TCRdb's version contains in-frame clones alone and is incomplete. That table furnishes V, J and clone size, whereas the DNA furnished D and trimming. Of roughly 200,000 clones listed, 80% to 90% were seen once; the top ten hold about 5%. The CDR3 loop spans 15 amino acids. Looked up from germline, CDR1 is SGHNT and CDR2 is YYREEE (reference sequence). With 0 bases removed from V and 3 bases from J, the gap between germline ends came to 13 bases.

This clonotype was sampled from a woman at least 80 years old with acute or convalescent COVID-19. Sequencing used peripheral blood. This chain links TRBV5-4 with TRBJ2-7; the D gene is possibly TRBD2 (7 bases). The CDR3 coding sequence is TGTGCCAGCAGCTTGGCCGAGGGAGGGGGCTACGAGCAGTACTTC. Translating gives CASSLAEGGGYEQYF.